Reported below is one TCR beta chain. The sample comes from a study of OX40 agonist ivuxolimab in advanced cancers. Clones were read by immunoSEQ multiplex PCR, and TCRdb kept only the in-frame ones, dropping some. The table has under 65,000 clones, 91% seen once. The origin of this receptor is an adult with an advanced solid tumor such as melanoma, head and neck, liver or kidney cancer. The source was CD4+ or CD8+ T cells sorted from blood, collected in a trial of the OX40 agonist ivuxolimab.

CDR3 nucleotide sequence: TGCGCCAGCAGCTTCGACAGCCACGTCGGAGGCTACACCTTC. Encoded protein: CASSFDSHVGGYTF. The gene calls are TRBV5-1 and TRBJ1-2; a weak D match, TRBD1 (5 bases). CDR1 and CDR2 from the germline V gene are SGHRS and YFSETQ. V lost 2 bases to trimming and J lost 8 bases, with 16 bases between them. The CDR3 contains 14 residues.